This entry describes one T cell receptor beta chain. The antigen remains unidentified. This entry is derived from a study of T cell responses to AZD1222 COVID-19 vaccine. Study results and caveats: Only a handful of individuals given AZD1222 were seropositive at baseline. Clonal diversity was possibly underestimated, and the donors were mostly white British, with more females. Spike was spanned by vaccine-associated CD4 TCRs, with dominance at 160-218 and 743-854. Nearly half of spike-specific TCRs reportedly go after variant regions that carry no mutations.

CDR1 and CDR2 from the germline V gene are MRHNA and SNTAGT. The CDR3 sequence is 13 residues long. Trimming removed 3 bases at V and 6 bases at J, with 11 bases between. Profiled with immunoSEQ multiplex PCR; TCRdb holds only in-frame clones, not every one. Seen here are 69,000 or so clones, roughly nine tenths observed once, and the top ten hold roughly 1.2%. Source: peripheral blood, taken 28 days after the second AZD1222 dose. V is TRBV6-4 and J is TRBJ1-1, with D tentatively TRBD1 (6 bases). This receptor was identified in an adult who received the AZD1222 COVID-19 vaccine. In DNA form, the CDR3 reads TGTGCCAGCAGTGAGGACAGTTACGCTGAAGCTTTCTTT. It translates to CASSEDSYAEAFF.